This paragraph covers one T cell receptor (beta chain) sequence. This entry is derived from a study of cytomegalovirus exposure and HLA in healthy donors. In germline, CDR1 is SGDLS, CDR2 YYNGEE. There are 14 residues in the CDR3. The V gene end was trimmed by 4 bases and the J gene end by 8 bases; junction bases not matched to a gene: 8. In the PCR, 60 Vbeta and 13 Jbeta primers were used. Sequenced by immunoSEQ multiplex PCR; TCRdb stores in-frame clones only, minus some. This sample carries about 200,000 clones, approximately 70% of them seen once, and the ten largest clones take approximately 1.8%.

This receptor was obtained from a woman between 25 and 40 years old in good health and CMV-seronegative. The V call is TRBV9, the J call TRBJ2-1; 8 nucleotides match TRBD2. The sequenced sample was PBMCs. CDR3 in DNA: TGTGCCAGCAGCCAGAAAGGACTAGCCGATGAGCAGTTCTTC. Translation gives CASSQKGLADEQFF.